This T cell receptor beta chain was sequenced in a study of blood T cell repertoires in COVID-19. Participant age was roughly 18 to 100 years, and participants resided in roughly 24 US areas. Germline V gene lookup returns CDR1 SGHNT and CDR2 YYREEE (reference sequence). The CDR3 spans 16 residues. V shed 3 bases, J shed 7 bases, and the junction held 15 bases outside the gene matches. Sequenced by immunoSEQ multiplex PCR; TCRdb stores in-frame clones only, minus some. The sample consists of a few hundred thousand clones, about nine tenths of them appearing once. The chain couples TRBV5-4 to TRBJ2-7, with 8 bases that match TRBD2. The source material was PBMCs or T cells enriched from blood (not recorded which). The sequence was obtained from a woman in her forties with acute COVID-19. CDR3: CASSSQLSGSLGEQYV. Written as DNA, the CDR3 is TGTGCCAGCAGCTCCCAACTCAGCGGGAGTTTGGGAGAGCAGTACGTC.